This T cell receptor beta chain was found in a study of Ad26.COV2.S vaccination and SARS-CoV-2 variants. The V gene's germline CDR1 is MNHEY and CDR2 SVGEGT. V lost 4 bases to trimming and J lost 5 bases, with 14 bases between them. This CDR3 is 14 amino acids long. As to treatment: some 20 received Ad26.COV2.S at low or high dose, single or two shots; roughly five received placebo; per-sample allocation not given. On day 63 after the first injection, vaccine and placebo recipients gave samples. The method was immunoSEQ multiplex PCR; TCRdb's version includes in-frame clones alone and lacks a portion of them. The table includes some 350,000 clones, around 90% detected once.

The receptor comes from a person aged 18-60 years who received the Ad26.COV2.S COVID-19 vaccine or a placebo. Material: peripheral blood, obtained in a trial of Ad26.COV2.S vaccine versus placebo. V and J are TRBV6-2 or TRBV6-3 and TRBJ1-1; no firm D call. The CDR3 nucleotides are TGTGCCAGCAGTTTTGGGCCGGGGTTAACTGAAGCTTTCTTT. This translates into CASSFGPGLTEAFF.